These 30 T cell receptor beta chains came from one sample sequenced in a study of blood T cell repertoires in COVID-19. Assay used: immunoSEQ multiplex PCR; TCRdb lists only in-frame clones, some missing. The sample shows under 200,000 clones, roughly 85% of them seen only once. The sequenced material came from peripheral blood. These receptors all stem from a woman aged 80 or over with acute or convalescent COVID-19.

This clone was picked up one time. The V and J genes are TRBV11-3 and TRBJ2-3; D remains ambiguous. The germline gives CDR1 SGHNT, CDR2 YENEEA. V was trimmed by 2 bases and J by 1 base, leaving 7 bases between them. This CDR3 is 14 amino acids long. The CDR3 nucleotides are TGTGCCAGCAGCTTAAATCCGGGCACAGATACGCAGTATTTT. It yields the protein CASSLNPGTDTQYF.

This rearrangement joins TRBV6-5 to TRBJ1-1; D uncertain. This CDR3 is built from 11 residues. Trimming took off 4 bases at V and 11 bases at J, with 11 bases between the two ends. Germline V gene lookup returns CDR1 MNHEY and CDR2 SVGAGI. This CDR3 reads CASSFRREAFF. The CDR3 nucleotides read TGTGCCAGCAGTTTTCGGAGGGAGGCTTTCTTT.

In the case of this clone: Relative to the germline gene, one junction end is altered; a read error may explain this. The chain joins TRBV5-1 to TRBJ2-7; 10 nucleotides align to TRBD1. Germline values: CDR1 SGHRS, CDR2 YFSETQ. The CDR3 consists of 14 residues. The DNA for the CDR3 is TGCGCCAGCAGGTTGGCCGGGACAGGGGTCGAGCAGTACTTC. It specifies CASRLAGTGVEQYF. Supplemented by reference TRBV5-1 and TRBJ2-7, the full variable domain reads KAGVTQTPRYLIKTRGQQVTLSCSPISGHRSVSWYQQTPGQGLQFLFEYFSETQRNKGNFPGRFSGRQFSNSRSEMNVSTLELGDSALYLCASRLAGTGVEQYFGPGTRLTVT.

This chain joins TRBV18 and TRBJ2-4; D may be TRBD2 (6 bases). Between the trimmed V and J ends, which lost 1 base and 1 base, there was a span of 11 bases. CDR3 length: 16 residues. In germline, CDR1 is KGHSH, CDR2 LQKENI. This CDR3 is CASSPRGESAKNIQYF. The CDR3 DNA reads TGTGCCAGCTCACCACGGGGGGAGAGTGCCAAAAACATTCAGTACTTC.

This clone was detected a few times. CDR3 in DNA: TGTGCCAGCAGCCAAGACAGAACCTACGAGCAGTACTTC. It yields the protein CASSQDRTYEQYF. The chain uses TRBV3-1 (or the pseudogene TRBV3-2) and TRBJ2-7; D is unresolved. The CDR3 has 13 residues. V lost 0 bases, J lost 2 bases, and 5 bases lay in between. Per the germline V gene, CDR1 is LGHDT and CDR2 is YNNKEL (reference sequence).

This clone was counted a single time. The V and J genes are TRBV3-1 (or the pseudogene TRBV3-2) and TRBJ1-5; D is uncertain. Deletions cut 4 bases from V and 0 bases from J, with 13 bases between. Germline loops: CDR1 LGHDT, CDR2 YNNKEL (reference sequence). The CDR3 consists of 16 residues. The CDR3, as DNA: TGTGCCAGCAGCCGTTCACAGAGAATTAGCAATCAGCCCCAGCATTTT. It specifies CASSRSQRISNQPQHF.

The rearrangement uses TRBV5-6 and TRBJ1-2; tentatively, D is TRBD1 (6 bases). Germline lookup yields CDR1 SGHDT and CDR2 YYEEEE. The ends were cut back, 6 bases at V and 4 bases at J, with 19 bases in the middle. CDR3 length equals 15 residues. CDR3 nucleotides: TGTGCCAGCAAGATCACTCGACAGGATTCCTATGGCTACACCTTC. Its protein is CASKITRQDSYGYTF.

The chain is built from TRBV23-1 and TRBJ1-4, with D possibly matching TRBD1 (6 bases). TRBV23-1 qualifies as an ORF whose function is uncertain. With 3 bases removed from V and 0 bases from J, the gap between germline ends came to 20 bases. The CDR3 sequence is 19 residues long. The CDR3 protein is CASSQSGVCSFATNEKLFF. CDR3 nucleotides: TGCGCCAGCAGTCAGTCAGGGGTCTGTTCCTTTGCAACTAATGAAAAACTGTTTTTT.

Concerning this clone itself: Other DNA sequences of this sample code for an identical CDR3. The chain joins TRBV6-5 to TRBJ1-5; D is ambiguous. This CDR3 contains 13 residues. Germline CDR1 is MNHEY and CDR2 is SVGAGI. V lost 2 bases and J lost 7, with 9 bases in between. DNA for the CDR3: TGTGCCAGCAGTTACGGGCGGGGACAGCCCCAGCATTTT. The encoded protein is CASSYGRGQPQHF.

The chain is built from TRBV5-8 and TRBJ1-1; TRBD1 is a possible D gene (6 bases). The germline V gene has CDR1 SGHTS and CDR2 YDEGEE. V lost 2 bases and J 0 bases, leaving 11 bases between the germline ends. The CDR3 consists of 15 residues. Written as DNA, the CDR3 is TGTGCCAGCAGCTTCCGAGGACAGATGAACACTGAAGCTTTCTTT. It is translated as CASSFRGQMNTEAFF.

The V gene is TRBV19, the J gene TRBJ2-5, with 10 bases that match TRBD1. CDR3 size: 17 residues. J gave up 1 base and V 3 bases, and 8 bases lay outside the gene matches. The V gene's germline CDR1 is LNHDA and CDR2 SQIVND (reference sequence). Here the CDR3 DNA reads TGTGCCAGTAGTATCCTCACCGGGACAGGGGTCCAAGAGACCCAGTACTTC. The encoded protein is CASSILTGTGVQETQYF.

The CDR3 is CASRNGTEAFF. The CDR3 region has the DNA TGTGCCAGTAGGAACGGCACTGAAGCTTTCTTT. The chain has TRBV19 and TRBJ1-1; D is unclear. V was shortened by 6 bases and J by 4 bases, with 6 bases between the two germline ends. The CDR3 runs to 11 residues. Germline CDR1 reads LNHDA; CDR2 reads SQIVND (reference sequence).

This chain joins TRBV3-1 (or the pseudogene TRBV3-2) and TRBJ1-3; 9 nucleotides agree with TRBD1. Trimming removed 4 bases from V and 7 bases from J; junction bases left unmatched: 2. Germline lookup yields CDR1 LGHDT and CDR2 YNNKEL (reference sequence). The CDR3 consists of 13 residues. CDR3 nucleotide sequence: TGTGCCAGCAGCCGGGGGACAGGGAACACCATATATTTT. It specifies CASSRGTGNTIYF.

The rearrangement links TRBV7-9 to TRBJ2-2; 8 bases are shared with TRBD2. The germline CDR1 and CDR2 sequences are SEHNR and FQNEAQ (reference sequence). The CDR3 contains 16 residues. J lost 5 bases, V lost 1 base, and 6 bases had no gene match. As DNA, the CDR3 is TGTGCCAGCAGCTTAGATTCCCGCGGGGGGACCGGGGAGCTGTTTTTT. It yields the protein CASSLDSRGGTGELFF.

The chain combines TRBV27 with TRBJ1-1, with 7 bases that match TRBD1. Germline V gene sequence: CDR1 MNHEY, CDR2 SMNVEV (reference sequence). Losses at the gene ends were 5 bases for V and 1 base for J; bases not matched to a gene: 10. The CDR3 loop spans 16 amino acids. This CDR3 is CASSPGQAIQNTEAFF. CDR3 nucleotide sequence: TGTGCCAGCAGTCCAGGACAGGCCATCCAGAACACTGAAGCTTTCTTT.

The chain joins TRBV28 to TRBJ2-7, with TRBD1 matching 8 bases. With 5 bases clipped from V and 1 base from J, the junction kept 7 bases outside the gene matches. Germline V gene data show CDR1 as MDHEN and CDR2 as SYDVKM. This CDR3 is built from 15 residues. In nucleotides, the CDR3 is TGTGCCAGCAGTACGCGACAGGGGTCTTCCTACGAGCAGTACTTC. This encodes CASSTRQGSSYEQYF.

The rearrangement links TRBV11-1 to TRBJ2-5; 9 nucleotides align to TRBD1. The CDR3 sequence is 15 residues long. V gave up 5 bases and J gave up 2 bases; unmatched junction bases: 6. CDR1 is SGHAT, CDR2 FQDESV, per germline (reference sequence). The CDR3 DNA follows: TGTGCCAGCAGCCCATCCGGGACAGGGCAAGAGACCCAGTACTTC. Its translation: CASSPSGTGQETQYF.

The chain joins TRBV6-5 to TRBJ1-1; 7 nucleotides align to TRBD1. Germline loops: CDR1 MNHEY, CDR2 SVGAGI. The ends lost 2 bases at V and 6 bases at J; junction bases unmatched: 9. The CDR3 is 15 residues long. CDR3: CASSYDNSGTAEAFF. The CDR3 DNA reads as TGTGCCAGCAGTTACGATAATTCCGGGACAGCTGAAGCTTTCTTT.

The chain has TRBV5-4 and TRBJ1-2; TRBD1 agrees at 7 bases. This CDR3 comprises 15 residues. CDR1 is SGHNT, CDR2 YYREEE, per germline (reference sequence). V trimming: 3 bases; J trimming: 4 bases; junction bases outside the gene matches: 9. The CDR3 here is CASSSKGARFYGYTF. In DNA form, the CDR3 reads TGTGCCAGCAGCTCAAAGGGGGCGCGGTTCTATGGCTACACCTTC.

The genes are TRBV12-3 or TRBV12-4 and TRBJ1-2; D might be TRBD1 (6 bases). V lost 1 base, J lost 7 bases, and 7 bases lay in between. This CDR3 is 12 amino acids long. This chain's CDR3 is CASSLGGPGYTF. In DNA, the CDR3 is TGTGCCAGCAGTTTAGGGGGGCCTGGCTACACCTTC.

The V and J genes are TRBV28 and TRBJ1-1; D is perhaps TRBD1 (6 bases). The V gene lost 7 bases and the J gene lost 0 bases, with 18 bases spanning the gap. This CDR3 comprises 16 residues. Germline loops: CDR1 MDHEN, CDR2 SYDVKM. Written as DNA, the CDR3 is TGTGCCAGCATTAGGGGGGGAGGAGTCGTGAACACTGAAGCTTTCTTT. Protein sequence: CASIRGGGVVNTEAFF.

The chain couples TRBV30 to TRBJ1-2, with D tentatively TRBD1 (6 bases). Between the trimmed V and J ends, which lost 3 bases and 5 bases, there was a span of 10 bases. The CDR3 sequence is 12 residues long. Per the germline V gene, CDR1 is GTSNPN and CDR2 is SVGIG (reference sequence). The CDR3: CAWRDSAYGYTF. The CDR3 DNA sequence: TGTGCCTGGAGGGACAGTGCATATGGCTACACCTTC.

V is TRBV19 and J is TRBJ1-3; TRBD1 matches 7 bases. This CDR3 is 16 amino acids long. V lost 0 bases and J lost 0; bases outside the gene matches: 2. Germline V gene lookup returns CDR1 LNHDA and CDR2 SQIVND (reference sequence). CDR3 nucleotide sequence: TGTGCCAGTAGTATAGATGGGGACAGCTCTGGAAACACCATATATTTT. The encoded protein is CASSIDGDSSGNTIYF.

V gene TRBV2 combines with J gene TRBJ1-5; TRBD1 matches 12 bases. Germline-derived CDR1 and CDR2 are SNHLY and FYNNEI. V shed 5 bases and J 0 bases; nucleotides not matched to a gene: 5. There are 17 residues in the CDR3. The CDR3 reads CASSRGQGASSNQPQHF. CDR3 coding DNA: TGTGCCAGCAGTAGGGGACAGGGGGCGTCTAGCAATCAGCCCCAGCATTTT.

The rearrangement uses TRBV20-1 and TRBJ1-2, with a tentative D call TRBD1 (6 bases). V shed 7 bases and J shed 6 bases, with 12 bases lying between them. The length of the CDR3 is 11 residues. Per the germline V gene, CDR1 is DFQATT and CDR2 is SNEGSKA (reference sequence). The CDR3 sequence is CSVSGENGYTF. DNA of the CDR3: TGCAGTGTCTCAGGGGAAAATGGCTACACCTTC.

This chain joins TRBV7-9 and TRBJ1-2; 7 bases agree with TRBD1. This CDR3 is built from 13 residues. Germline CDR1 reads SEHNR; CDR2 reads FQNEAQ (reference sequence). The junction had 5 bases not matched to a gene; V was cut back by 6 bases and J by 4 bases. CDR3 in DNA: TGTGCCAGCAGGGACAGGAGCCTCTATGGCTACACCTTC. Its protein is CASRDRSLYGYTF.

The gene calls are TRBV10-3 and TRBJ2-3; the match to TRBD2 covers 9 bases. Trimming at V came to 6 bases and at J to 4 bases, leaving 17 bases not matched to a gene. Germline CDR1 is ENHRY and CDR2 is SYGVKD. CDR3 length: 18 amino acids. As DNA, the CDR3 is TGTGCCATCAGACTTATAAGAGATAGCGGGAGTGCCCCAGATACGCAGTATTTT. It yields the protein CAIRLIRDSGSAPDTQYF.

This chain connects TRBV12-1 to TRBJ2-2; TRBD1 was called by the table and not checked on the DNA. TRBV12-1 is labeled a pseudogene. This CDR3 has 19 residues. The CDR3, as DNA: TGTGCCAGCAGCGCCCGGACAGGGGGCAAGGAAGGGGACACCGGGGAGCTGTTTTTT. As protein: CASSARTGGKEGDTGELFF.

The chain has TRBV6-5 and TRBJ1-1, with D possibly being TRBD1 (6 bases). CDR3 length: 15 residues. V dropped 5 bases and J dropped 4 bases, with 17 bases sitting between them. Germline loops: CDR1 MNHEY, CDR2 SVGAGI. This chain's CDR3 is CASSINLQGSTEAFF. Written as DNA, the CDR3 is TGTGCCAGCAGTATCAATTTACAGGGATCCACTGAAGCTTTCTTT.

This chain connects TRBV29-1 to TRBJ2-3, with a tentative D call TRBD1 (5 bases). Trimming took 4 bases from V and 2 from J, leaving 13 bases between them. This CDR3 has 14 residues. Germline CDR1 and CDR2: SQVTM and ANQGSEA. The CDR3 loop reads CSVGHQGLTDTQYF. The CDR3 DNA sequence: TGCAGCGTTGGCCACCAGGGCCTCACAGATACGCAGTATTTT.